This T cell receptor (beta chain) was recovered during a study of liver allograft versus peripheral blood T cells. Overall study: Recipients' peripheral blood supplied the T cell receptor repertoires against which those in transplanted livers were compared. Study-wide findings and caveats: Liver allograft and peripheral blood T cell receptor repertoires reportedly differed.

V gave up 8 bases and J gave up 2 bases, with 19 bases separating them. This CDR3 has 15 amino acids. Germline-derived CDR1 and CDR2 are MNHNS and SASEGT. TCRdb redid the calling of the reads with MiXCR, one entry per CDR3 protein. The data show roughly 2,000 distinct CDR3 sequences, approximately 18% seen once. By proportion, this clonotype is medium-sized. The antigen is not known. This chain uses TRBV6-1 with TRBJ2-7; a weak D match, TRBD2 (7 bases). The clonotype comes from a human patient who had a liver transplant. Some of the T cells might come from the graft donor. Here the CDR3 reads CASFGEGDGTYEQYF. In nucleotides, the CDR3 is TGTGCCAGCTTCGGGGAGGGGGACGGGACCTACGAGCAGTACTTC.